The 12 T cell receptor beta chains given below trace back to one sample, sequenced in a study of blood T cell repertoires in COVID-19. The protocol was immunoSEQ multiplex PCR, while the TCRdb copy is restricted to in-frame clones and leaves out a portion. The data hold more than 200,000 clones, with roughly nine tenths observed a single time. Sequenced input: peripheral blood. These receptors were obtained from a man aged 40-50 years with acute or convalescent COVID-19.

V and J are TRBV7-9 and TRBJ2-1; 9 bases fit TRBD1. V shed 6 bases and J 6 bases; nucleotides not matched to a gene: 3. The CDR3 spans 13 residues. Germline values: CDR1 SEHNR, CDR2 FQNEAQ (reference sequence). The CDR3 DNA reads as TGTGCCAGCAGTTCGACAGGGGGCAATGAGCAGTTCTTC. Translation gives CASSSTGGNEQFF.

This sequence joins TRBV9 and TRBJ1-6; D may be TRBD1 (5 bases). V lost 4 bases, J lost 6 bases, and 17 bases lay in between. The CDR3 sequence is 16 residues long. The germline CDR1 and CDR2 sequences are SGDLS and YYNGEE. This CDR3 reads CASSSLGGYANSPLHF. The CDR3 DNA is TGTGCCAGCAGCTCCCTGGGGGGGTATGCTAATTCACCCCTCCACTTT.

The chain recombines TRBV27 with TRBJ2-7; possible D gene TRBD1, 5 bases. This CDR3 is 15 amino acids long. In germline, CDR1 is MNHEY, CDR2 SMNVEV (reference sequence). Deletions cut 5 bases from V and 0 bases from J, with 14 bases between. CDR3 region: CASSLKPTASYEQYF. DNA for the CDR3: TGTGCCAGCAGTCTGAAACCGACAGCCTCCTACGAGCAGTACTTC.

The chain uses TRBV7-8 and TRBJ2-3; tentatively, D is TRBD2 (5 bases). The V gene's germline CDR1 is SGHVS and CDR2 FQNEAQ. CDR3 size: 18 residues. Trimming took 3 bases from V and 0 from J, leaving 19 bases between them. In DNA, the CDR3 is TGTGCCAGCAGCTTTCAACGTCGGTTGCTAGCTAGCACAGATACGCAGTATTTT. Amino acid sequence: CASSFQRRLLASTDTQYF.

The CDR3 DNA follows: TGTGCCAGCAGCTTAGAGGGCGGGACGCCAGATACGCAGTATTTT. Amino acids: CASSLEGGTPDTQYF. The gene calls are TRBV11-3 and TRBJ2-3; D might be TRBD2 (6 bases). CDR1 is SGHNT and CDR2 is YENEEA in the germline V gene. The CDR3 totals 15 residues. Trimming cost V 0 bases and J 4 bases, with 11 bases left between them.

The chain recombines TRBV5-1 with TRBJ2-7; tentatively, D is TRBD2 (5 bases). The length of the CDR3 is 15 residues. Trimming left V 5 bases short and J 5 bases short, with 20 bases between. Germline CDR1 reads SGHRS; CDR2 reads YFSETQ. CDR3 sequence (DNA): TGCGCCAGCAGTCTTATCGGGGAAGGATTCGACGAGCAGTACTTC. This gives the protein CASSLIGEGFDEQYF.

Here the CDR3 DNA reads TGTGCCAGCAGCCCCTCTCGGGGGAACCAAGAGACCCAGTACTTC. Amino acid sequence: CASSPSRGNQETQYF. This chain uses TRBV7-2 with TRBJ2-5; D might be TRBD2 (6 bases). In germline, CDR1 is SGHTA, CDR2 FQGNSA. V was pared by 5 bases and J by 0 bases, with 13 bases between. CDR3 length: 15 residues.

This clone appeared once. V is TRBV28 and J is TRBJ1-4, with D maybe TRBD1 (5 bases). Germline loops: CDR1 MDHEN, CDR2 SYDVKM. This CDR3 region has 13 residues. Trimming took 7 bases from V and 4 from J, leaving 10 bases between them. The CDR3 bases are TGTGCCAGCAAAGGGGTCGGTAATGAAAAACTGTTTTTT. It translates to CASKGVGNEKLFF.

This chain's CDR3 is CASSVGGSGGFNEQFF. The CDR3 nucleotides are TGTGCCAGCAGCGTAGGAGGTAGCGGGGGATTCAATGAGCAGTTCTTC. V usage is TRBV9 and J usage is TRBJ2-1; 9 bases agree with TRBD2. The germline V gene encodes CDR1 SGDLS and CDR2 YYNGEE. The CDR3 runs to 16 residues. V trimming: 0 bases; J trimming: 6 bases; junction bases outside the gene matches: 7.

This clone was recorded a few times. The chain uses TRBV6-1 and TRBJ2-6; D is unresolved. Germline V gene sequence: CDR1 MNHNS, CDR2 SASEGT. The CDR3 consists of 17 residues. With 3 bases removed from V and 0 bases from J, the gap between germline ends came to 12 bases. The CDR3 spells CASSEAPPLSGANVLTF. DNA for the CDR3: TGTGCCAGCAGTGAGGCCCCTCCCCTCTCTGGGGCCAACGTCCTGACTTTC.

This chain connects TRBV6-5 to TRBJ2-1, with TRBD2 matching 8 bases. The CDR3 runs 14 residues. J lost 1 base, V lost 5 bases, and 1 base had no gene match. Germline lookup yields CDR1 MNHEY and CDR2 SVGAGI. CDR3 DNA: TGTGCCAGCAGTCAGCGGGAGTCCTACAATGAGCAGTTCTTC. This translates into CASSQRESYNEQFF.

The chain couples TRBV27 to TRBJ2-7; D may be TRBD1 (6 bases). V lost 3 bases and J 5 bases, leaving 11 bases between the germline ends. The CDR3 runs 13 residues. Germline CDR1 reads MNHEY; CDR2 reads SMNVEV (reference sequence). CDR3 in amino acids: CASSFEQGDEQYF. For the CDR3, the DNA is TGTGCCAGCAGTTTCGAACAGGGAGACGAGCAGTACTTC.